The 32 T cell receptor beta chains listed next were all sequenced from one sample in a study of breast tumors, draining lymph nodes, adjacent tissues. TCRdb called the multiplex PCR reads again in MiXCR, with one record for every CDR3 protein. The sample carries roughly 220,000 distinct CDR3 sequences, approximately 36% recorded once. Samples came from axillary lymph nodes draining the breast cancer. What was sequenced was axillary lymph node tissue. The receptors stem from a female donor with breast cancer. Some clones in this sample may be carry-over from other donors' samples.

This clonotype was observed many times. The J gene is TRBJ2-7, the V gene TRBV10-2, with a tentative D call TRBD2 (6 bases). V lost 2 bases, J lost 0 bases, and 20 bases lay in between. The CDR3 is 18 amino acids. CDR1 is WSHSY, CDR2 SAAADI, per germline. CDR3 sequence reads: CASSENPFGSRPSYEQYF. The CDR3 region has the DNA TGCGCCAGCAGTGAGAATCCTTTCGGGAGCAGACCCTCCTACGAGCAGTACTTC.

This sequence joins TRBV20-1 and TRBJ2-1, with 9 bases that match TRBD2. The length of the CDR3 is 15 residues. V lost 6 bases and J lost 1; bases outside the gene matches: 7. In germline, CDR1 is DFQATT, CDR2 SNEGSKA (reference sequence). The CDR3 spells CSARTSGFSYNEQFF. For the CDR3, the DNA is TGCAGTGCCCGAACTAGCGGGTTTTCCTACAATGAGCAGTTCTTC.

The sample holds many counts of this clonotype. This rearrangement joins TRBV7-2 to TRBJ2-3, with 9 bases matching TRBD2. Trimming removed 5 bases from V and 4 bases from J; junction bases left unmatched: 10. The CDR3 has 16 amino acids. Germline V lookup: CDR1 SGHTA, CDR2 FQGNSA. In DNA form, the CDR3 reads TGTGCCAGCAGCACTGGGACTAGCAGGGTTGCAGATACGCAGTATTTT. It encodes CASSTGTSRVADTQYF.

This clonotype was seen ten or more times. The rearrangement uses TRBV12-3 or TRBV12-4 and TRBJ1-6; tentatively, D is TRBD1 (5 bases). The ends were cut back, 6 bases at V and 8 bases at J, with 11 bases in the middle. The CDR3 covers 13 residues. Written as DNA, the CDR3 is TGTGCCAGCAGCAGGGACGGTTATTCACCCCTCCACTTT. Residues: CASSRDGYSPLHF.

V is TRBV10-1 and J is TRBJ1-2; 7 bases line up with TRBD1. The CDR3 length is 13 residues. With V trimmed by 8 bases and J by 3 bases, 6 bases remained unmatched. CDR1 is WNHNN, CDR2 SYGVQD, per germline (reference sequence). The CDR3 reads CASLGQAHYGYTF. The CDR3 DNA is TGCGCCAGCTTAGGACAGGCACACTATGGCTACACCTTC.

This clonotype was counted a few times. A much larger clone lies a single base off, so this may be a read error. This chain joins TRBV20-1 and TRBJ2-7; D is uncertain. The CDR3 contains 14 residues. The germline V gene has CDR1 DFQATT and CDR2 SNEGSKA (reference sequence). The CDR3 loop is CSASPGLSSYEQHF. The CDR3 DNA follows: TGCAGTGCTAGTCCGGGCCTTAGCTCCTACGAGCAGCACTTC.

J is TRBJ2-5 and V is TRBV7-9, with TRBD2 matching 12 bases. Unmatched junction bases numbered 5, after V lost 2 bases and J lost 1 base. The CDR3 length is 17 residues. Germline CDR1 is SEHNR and CDR2 is FQNEAQ (reference sequence). The CDR3 protein is CASSLPTSGSPQETQYF. The CDR3 DNA sequence: TGTGCCAGCAGCTTACCGACTAGCGGGAGTCCCCAAGAGACCCAGTACTTC.

This clonotype was seen ten or more times. The chain joins TRBV6-5 to TRBJ2-3; D ambiguous. Trimming shortened V by 5 bases and J by 2 bases, and 11 bases separated the two germline ends. Germline V gives CDR1 MNHEY, CDR2 SVGAGI. The CDR3 contains 14 residues. The CDR3 nucleotides read TGTGCCAGCAGTCTATCCGGTTTCACAGATACGCAGTATTTT. Its translation is CASSLSGFTDTQYF.

This CDR3 is CSARMSPGLALGEQFF. CDR3 in DNA: TGCAGTGCTAGGATGTCTCCGGGACTAGCGTTGGGTGAGCAGTTCTTC. The V call is TRBV20-1, the J call TRBJ2-1; TRBD2 agrees at 10 bases. Germline V gives CDR1 DFQATT, CDR2 SNEGSKA (reference sequence). The CDR3 has 16 amino acids. Germline trimming cut 3 bases from V and 9 bases from J; bases unmatched to any gene: 14.

The chain carries TRBV5-4 and TRBJ2-3; 14 nucleotides agree with TRBD2. The CDR3 runs 16 residues. The germline gives CDR1 SGHNT, CDR2 YYREEE (reference sequence). Germline trimming cut 0 bases from V and 5 bases from J; bases unmatched to any gene: 2. The CDR3 DNA sequence: TGTGCCAGCAGCTTGGAGACTAGCGGGAGGGAAGATACGCAGTATTTT. Encoded protein: CASSLETSGREDTQYF.

This clonotype was observed many times. The genes are TRBV19 and TRBJ2-3; D might be TRBD1 or TRBD2, each matching 5 bases. Deletions cut 7 bases from V and 8 bases from J, with 16 bases between. This CDR3 is built from 13 residues. CDR1 is LNHDA and CDR2 is SQIVND in the germline V gene (reference sequence). This chain's CDR3 is CASTRDNGGTQYF. The CDR3 DNA reads as TGTGCCAGTACCAGGGATAATGGGGGTACGCAGTATTTT. Together with reference TRBV19 and TRBJ2-3, the CDR3 gives the full variable domain: DGGITQSPKYLFRKEGQNVTLSCEQNLNHDAMYWYRQDPGQGLRLIYYSQIVNDFQKGDIAEGYSVSREKKESFPLTVTSAQKNPTAFYLCASTRDNGGTQYFGPGTRLTVL.

There are many counts of this clonotype. The chain recombines TRBV7-3 with TRBJ2-2, with D perhaps matching TRBD1 or TRBD2 (5 bases each). This CDR3 has 15 amino acids. V shed 6 bases and J shed 0 bases, with 11 bases lying between them. Per germline, CDR1 SGHTA and CDR2 FQGTGA. In DNA, the CDR3 is TGTGCCAGCAGGGGACGGCGGGCGAACACCGGGGAGCTGTTTTTT. Its protein product is CASRGRRANTGELFF.

This rearrangement joins TRBV10-3 to TRBJ1-3; D unresolved. The CDR3 has 12 residues. The V gene's germline CDR1 is ENHRY and CDR2 SYGVKD. The ends were cut back, 2 bases at V and 4 bases at J, with 3 bases in the middle. The CDR3 DNA follows: TGTGCCATCAGTGAGGCGGGAAACACCATATATTTT. The encoded protein is CAISEAGNTIYF.

CDR3 sequence (DNA): TGTGCCAGCAGTTTCCAGCGGGGGCGGAACTATGGCTACACCTTC. It codes for CASSFQRGRNYGYTF. This chain links TRBV27 with TRBJ1-2, with D perhaps matching TRBD1 (6 bases). V was trimmed by 3 bases and J by 2 bases, leaving 13 bases between them. The length of the CDR3 is 15 residues. Germline V gene data show CDR1 as MNHEY and CDR2 as SMNVEV (reference sequence).

This clonotype was counted many times. The chain combines TRBV6-5 with TRBJ2-3; D perhaps matches TRBD1 (6 bases). There are 15 residues in the CDR3. Germline CDR1 MNHEY, CDR2 SVGAGI. Trimming took off 2 bases at V and 2 bases at J, with 11 bases between the two ends. For the CDR3, the DNA is TGTGCCAGCAGTTACATGGCAGGGGTCACAGATACGCAGTATTTT. Translated, it gives CASSYMAGVTDTQYF.

This clonotype was counted once. This chain uses TRBV19 with TRBJ2-2; 7 bases match TRBD1. The trim removed 1 base at V and 13 bases at J, leaving 3 bases unmatched. Germline loops: CDR1 LNHDA, CDR2 SQIVND (reference sequence). The CDR3 totals 12 residues. The CDR3 spells CASSIGNRGLFF. The CDR3 DNA reads as TGTGCCAGTAGTATAGGGAACAGGGGGCTGTTTTTT.

Points on this clonotype: A read error may explain this, as a much larger clone is one base away. This CDR3 is CSAMGLADNAQFF. Written as DNA, the CDR3 is TGCAGTGCTATGGGACTAGCGGACAATGCGCAGTTCTTC. The chain recombines TRBV20-1 with TRBJ2-1, with 11 bases that match TRBD2. This CDR3 region has 13 residues. CDR1 is DFQATT, CDR2 SNEGSKA, per germline (reference sequence).

In this sample, this clonotype turned up many times. This rearrangement joins TRBV4-1 to TRBJ1-4; D may be TRBD1 (5 bases). The V gene lost 1 base and the J gene lost 0 bases, with 6 bases spanning the gap. Looked up from germline, CDR1 is MGHRA and CDR2 is YSYEKL. This CDR3 is 15 amino acids long. CDR3: CASSQGGTTNEKLFF. DNA for the CDR3: TGCGCCAGCAGCCAAGGGGGGACAACTAATGAAAAACTGTTTTTT.

To note about this clonotype: It may be a read error: a sequence one base away is much more abundant. The chain uses TRBV2 and TRBJ1-1; 8 nucleotides match TRBD1. The CDR3 is 12 amino acids. The V gene's germline CDR1 is SNHLY and CDR2 FYNNEI. The chain's CDR3 is CTSSDRGTEAFF. As DNA, the CDR3 is TGTACCAGCAGTGACAGGGGCACTGAAGCTTTCTTT. The complete variable domain, with remaining parts taken from reference TRBV2 and TRBJ1-1, reads EPEVTQTPSHQVTQMGQEVILRCVPISNHLYFYWYRQILGQKVEFLVSFYNNEISEKSEIFDDQFSVERPDGSNFTLKIRSTKLEDSAMYFCTSSDRGTEAFFGQGTRLTVV.

This clonotype has at least ten counts. This rearrangement joins TRBV20-1 to TRBJ2-5; D is unresolved. The CDR3 has 12 residues. Germline CDR1 reads DFQATT; CDR2 reads SNEGSKA (reference sequence). The ends were cut back, 3 bases at V and 2 bases at J, with 7 bases in the middle. DNA for the CDR3: TGCAGTGCTAGGGTACTACAAGAGACCCAGTACTTC. Encoded protein: CSARVLQETQYF.

This clonotype has at least ten counts. This sequence joins TRBV12-3 or TRBV12-4 and TRBJ2-2; 11 bases map to TRBD2. V shed 4 bases, J shed 5 bases, and the junction held 6 bases outside the gene matches. The CDR3 totals 16 residues. The CDR3 loop is CASSSLLAGVTGELFF. CDR3 coding DNA: TGTGCCAGCAGTTCCCTACTAGCGGGAGTGACCGGGGAGCTGTTTTTT.

This clonotype occurred a few times. The chain joins TRBV6-1 to TRBJ2-7, with no clear D. The germline gives CDR1 MNHNS, CDR2 SASEGT. The CDR3 is 11 amino acids. Between the trimmed V and J ends, which lost 2 bases and 7 bases, there was a span of 6 bases. CDR3 in DNA: TGTGCCAGCAGTGAATTCGGGGAGCAGTACTTC. Amino acids: CASSEFGEQYF.

J is TRBJ1-1 and V is TRBV4-1; weak D call: TRBD1 (5 bases). Germline V gene lookup returns CDR1 MGHRA and CDR2 YSYEKL. This CDR3 spans 14 amino acids. V was shortened by 5 bases and J by 4 bases, with 14 bases between the two germline ends. The CDR3 reads CASSLRSGSTEAFF. Written as DNA, the CDR3 is TGCGCCAGCAGCTTGAGGTCAGGGTCCACTGAAGCTTTCTTT.

This chain links TRBV6-6 with TRBJ2-1; 15 bases agree with TRBD2. The junction had 10 bases not matched to a gene; V was cut back by 4 bases and J by 6 bases. The germline CDR1 and CDR2 sequences are MNHNY and SVGAGI (reference sequence). The CDR3 is 18 amino acids. The CDR3 DNA follows: TGTGCCAGCAGTTTACTCGACCCGGGACTAGCGGGGGGCAATGAGCAGTTCTTC. Translated, it gives CASSLLDPGLAGGNEQFF.

This clonotype showed up many times. V and J are TRBV4-1 and TRBJ2-3, with D uncertain. The ends were cut back, 1 base at V and 1 base at J, with 6 bases in the middle. This CDR3 spans 14 amino acids. CDR1 MGHRA and CDR2 YSYEKL come from the germline V gene. The CDR3: CASSQVAGTDTQYF. In DNA, the CDR3 is TGCGCCAGCAGCCAAGTAGCAGGCACAGATACGCAGTATTTT.

This clonotype has a count of ten or more. CDR3 sequence: CASSFRGRDDEQYF. CDR3 in DNA: TGTGCCAGCAGCTTCCGGGGCAGGGATGACGAGCAGTACTTC. The chain uses TRBV13 and TRBJ2-7, with D perhaps matching TRBD1 or TRBD2 (5 bases each). CDR1 PRHDT and CDR2 FYEKMQ come from the germline V gene (reference sequence). This CDR3 is built from 14 residues. V shed 3 bases and J shed 5 bases, with 14 bases lying between them.

This clonotype was counted at least ten times. CDR3 in DNA: TGTGCCAGCAGCTTGGCCGGGGGTGGGAGCAATCAGCCCCAGCATTTT. It is translated as CASSLAGGGSNQPQHF. This chain connects TRBV5-6 to TRBJ1-5, with D possibly matching TRBD1 (5 bases). CDR1 and CDR2 (germline): SGHDT, YYEEEE. The CDR3 has 16 residues. The V and J ends lost 0 bases and 1 base respectively, with 11 bases between them.

The chain uses TRBV28 and TRBJ1-2; TRBD1 aligns across 8 bases. The ends lost 7 bases at V and 5 bases at J; junction bases unmatched: 3. Germline V gives CDR1 MDHEN, CDR2 SYDVKM. The CDR3 totals 12 residues. CDR3 coding DNA: TGTGCCAGCATCACAGGGGGGTATGGCTACACCTTC. Its protein is CASITGGYGYTF.

The V call is TRBV6-5, the J call TRBJ2-3; tentatively, D is TRBD2 (5 bases). Trimming removed 6 bases from V and 5 bases from J, with 9 bases in between. Per germline, CDR1 MNHEY and CDR2 SVGAGI. This CDR3 comprises 12 residues. CDR3 sequence reads: CASRPGKDTQYF. The CDR3 DNA is TGTGCCAGCAGACCCGGGAAAGATACGCAGTATTTT.

The table lists this clonotype with a few counts. The genes are TRBV20-1 and TRBJ2-2; the match to TRBD2 covers 7 bases. V shed 3 bases and J 4 bases; nucleotides not matched to a gene: 11. Germline V CDR1 and CDR2: DFQATT, SNEGSKA (reference sequence). The CDR3 sequence is 16 residues long. CDR3 in DNA: TGCAGTGCTAGTCTTTCAAGGGGAGGGAGCACCGGGGAGCTGTTTTTT. This translates into CSASLSRGGSTGELFF.

This clonotype has ten or more counts. The chain joins TRBV19 to TRBJ2-3; 12 bases fit TRBD2. V trimming: 4 bases; J trimming: 4 bases; junction bases outside the gene matches: 6. CDR1 and CDR2 (germline): LNHDA, SQIVND (reference sequence). The CDR3 runs 16 residues. The CDR3 DNA follows: TGTGCCAGTAGTAAACCTAGCGGGGGGGCCTCAGATACGCAGTATTTT. Translation gives CASSKPSGGASDTQYF.

The chain joins TRBV20-1 to TRBJ2-1, with 12 bases lining up with TRBD2. This CDR3 comprises 17 residues. Trimming removed 0 bases from V and 0 bases from J; junction bases left unmatched: 3. Germline V gene lookup returns CDR1 DFQATT and CDR2 SNEGSKA (reference sequence). CDR3 bases: TGCAGTGCTAGAGATACTAGCGGGGGGCCCTCCTACAATGAGCAGTTCTTC. This translates into CSARDTSGGPSYNEQFF.